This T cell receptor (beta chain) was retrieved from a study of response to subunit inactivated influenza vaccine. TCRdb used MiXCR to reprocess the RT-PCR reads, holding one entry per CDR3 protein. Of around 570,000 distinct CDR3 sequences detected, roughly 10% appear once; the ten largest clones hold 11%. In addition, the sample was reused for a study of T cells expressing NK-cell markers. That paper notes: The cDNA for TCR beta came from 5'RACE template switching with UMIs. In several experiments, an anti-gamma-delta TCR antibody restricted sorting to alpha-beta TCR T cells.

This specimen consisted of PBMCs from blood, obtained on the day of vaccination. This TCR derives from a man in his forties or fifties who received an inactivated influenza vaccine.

The CDR3 loop is CASSLLQREEQYF. The CDR3, as DNA: TGTGCCAGCAGCTTACTTCAGCGGGAAGAGCAGTACTTC. The chain combines TRBV7-2 with TRBJ2-7, with 7 bases aligning to TRBD2. Per germline, CDR1 SGHTA and CDR2 FQGNSA. Losses at the gene ends were 2 bases for V and 7 bases for J; bases not matched to a gene: 5. CDR3 length: 13 amino acids.